These 18 T cell receptor beta chains share one sample of origin, sequenced in a study of early T cells in non-severe SARS-CoV-2 infection. TCRdb passed the 5' RACE reads through MiXCR, listing each CDR3 protein once. The table lists some 83,000 distinct CDR3 sequences, under 11% of them singletons. Sequences were derived from whole blood, sampled at baseline. The receptors shown here come from an adult who was a healthcare worker with PCR-confirmed SARS-CoV-2 infection or an uninfected control (not recorded which).

In this sample, this clonotype turned up many times. The chain carries TRBV11-2 and TRBJ2-5, with D tentatively TRBD2 (6 bases). Germline V gene sequence: CDR1 SGHAT, CDR2 FQNNGV. V lost 7 bases and J 5 bases, leaving 23 bases between the germline ends. There are 16 residues in the CDR3. The CDR3 nucleotides are TGTGCCAGCAACAAACAGATGCGGGACCCCCCGGAGACCCAGTACTTC. It specifies CASNKQMRDPPETQYF.

This sequence joins TRBV28 and TRBJ1-4; TRBD1 is a possible D gene (5 bases). The germline CDR1 and CDR2 sequences are MDHEN and SYDVKM. The ends were cut back, 8 bases at V and 0 bases at J, with 16 bases in the middle. CDR3 size: 16 residues. The CDR3, as DNA: TGTGCCAGCTCACCGGGACGGATAGCAACTAATGAAAAACTGTTTTTT. Its translation is CASSPGRIATNEKLFF.

About this clonotype: Being one base from a much bigger clone, this may be a read error. The conserved final phenylalanine or tryptophan is absent from the CDR3, which likely points to a read error. The CDR3 coding sequence is TGTGCCAGCAGCCAGGCGGGACCACACGAGCAGTACTCC. Protein product: CASSQAGPHEQYS. The genes are TRBV3-1 and TRBJ2-7; possible D gene TRBD2, 6 bases. The CDR3 runs 13 residues. V shed 3 bases and J shed 5 bases, with 11 bases lying between them. In germline, CDR1 is LGHDT, CDR2 YNNKEL (reference sequence).

This clonotype was seen many times. The rearrangement uses TRBV25-1 and TRBJ2-2; 9 nucleotides agree with TRBD1. Trimming took 5 bases from V and 6 from J; bases not matched to a gene: 10. CDR3 length equals 16 residues. The germline V gene has CDR1 MGHDK and CDR2 SYGVNS. The CDR3 here is CASSPNTGQGAGELFF. As DNA, the CDR3 is TGTGCCAGCAGTCCGAACACGGGACAGGGAGCCGGGGAGCTGTTTTTT.

This chain connects TRBV20-1 to TRBJ2-5; D possibly corresponds to TRBD2 (5 bases). CDR3 length: 13 residues. Germline CDR1 reads DFQATT; CDR2 reads SNEGSKA (reference sequence). The V end was cut by 7 bases, the J end by 4 bases, with 16 bases between. The CDR3 protein is CSGSRTAAETQYF. The CDR3 DNA is TGCAGTGGTTCCAGGACTGCGGCAGAGACCCAGTACTTC.

This chain uses TRBV5-1 with TRBJ2-1; 7 bases line up with TRBD1. After removal of 3 bases from V and 5 bases from J, the junction contained 8 bases not matched to a gene. Per the germline V gene, CDR1 is SGHRS and CDR2 is YFSETQ. The CDR3 covers 15 residues. The CDR3 spells CASSWPGQPNNEQFF. In DNA, the CDR3 is TGCGCCAGCAGCTGGCCGGGACAGCCGAACAATGAGCAGTTCTTC.

There are many counts of this clonotype. The CDR3, as DNA: TGTGCCTGGAGTGTGCGGGCAGTCTACAATGAGCAGTTCTTC. It encodes CAWSVRAVYNEQFF. This rearrangement joins TRBV30 to TRBJ2-1, with D perhaps matching TRBD2 (5 bases). With 0 bases removed from V and 3 bases from J, the gap between germline ends came to 9 bases. The germline V gene has CDR1 GTSNPN and CDR2 SVGIG (reference sequence). CDR3 size: 14 residues.

The CDR3 reads CASSYPYLTAGFLQRVSYNEQFF. CDR3 coding DNA: TGTGCCAGCAGTTACCCATACCTTACAGCGGGTTTCCTACAGCGGGTTTCCTACAATGAGCAGTTCTTC. The rearrangement links TRBV6-7 to TRBJ2-1; TRBD2 is a possible D gene (6 bases). TRBV6-7 carries the ORF label, with uncertain function. V lost 2 bases to trimming and J lost 1 base, with 33 bases between them. The CDR3 totals 23 residues.

This clonotype was seen only a few times. The rearrangement joins TRBV5-1 to TRBJ2-3; 8 nucleotides match TRBD2. With V trimmed by 1 base and J by 2 bases, 12 bases remained unmatched. The CDR3 contains 18 residues. Germline CDR1 is SGHRS and CDR2 is YFSETQ. DNA for the CDR3: TGCGCCAGCAGCTTGATGGCGGGAGGAAGGGGGTCCACAGATACGCAGTATTTT. Its protein product is CASSLMAGGRGSTDTQYF.

The genes are TRBV20-1 and TRBJ2-5; 14 nucleotides match TRBD2. The CDR3 has 17 amino acids. Losses at the gene ends were 6 bases for V and 2 bases for J; bases not matched to a gene: 11. From germline, CDR1 is DFQATT and CDR2 SNEGSKA (reference sequence). This CDR3 reads CSAPGTSGRTGQETQYF. In DNA form, the CDR3 reads TGCAGTGCCCCCGGGACTAGCGGGAGAACGGGGCAAGAGACCCAGTACTTC.

The chain links TRBV20-1 to TRBJ2-1, with 12 bases aligning to TRBD2. This CDR3 region has 15 residues. The trim removed 3 bases at V and 9 bases at J, leaving 9 bases unmatched. CDR1 is DFQATT and CDR2 is SNEGSKA in the germline V gene (reference sequence). CDR3 residues: CSARLTSGGPGEQFF. As DNA, the CDR3 is TGCAGTGCTAGGCTGACTAGCGGGGGCCCAGGTGAGCAGTTCTTC.

The gene calls are TRBV7-9 and TRBJ2-3; the D gene is possibly TRBD1 (5 bases). CDR1 and CDR2 from the germline V gene are SEHNR and FQNEAQ (reference sequence). CDR3 length equals 16 residues. Trimming took off 5 bases at V and 0 bases at J, with 15 bases between the two ends. CDR3 nucleotides: TGTGCCAGCAGCACCAGACAGAAAACTAGCACAGATACGCAGTATTTT. Encoded protein: CASSTRQKTSTDTQYF.

The CDR3 protein is CSAAWKPGTSGENTGELFF. In DNA form, the CDR3 reads TGCAGCGCTGCCTGGAAACCCGGGACTAGCGGGGAGAACACCGGGGAGCTGTTTTTT. The chain is built from TRBV29-1 and TRBJ2-2; 13 positions match TRBD2. Germline loops: CDR1 SQVTM, CDR2 ANQGSEA. The CDR3 contains 19 residues. The J segment lost 1 base and the V segment lost 7 bases, leaving 15 bases of the junction unmatched.

The gene calls are TRBV27 and TRBJ2-7, with 8 bases that match TRBD2. The CDR3 is 14 residues long. The J segment lost 4 bases and the V segment lost 2 bases, leaving 4 bases of the junction unmatched. Germline loops: CDR1 MNHEY, CDR2 SMNVEV (reference sequence). The CDR3 nucleotides are TGTGCCAGCAGTTTACGGGAGGGCCCTTACGAGCAGTACTTC. This gives the protein CASSLREGPYEQYF.

This clonotype occurred many times. The chain combines TRBV7-2 with TRBJ2-1, with D uncertain. V was pared by 1 base and J by 6 bases, with 13 bases between. Germline V gives CDR1 SGHTA, CDR2 FQGNSA. CDR3 size: 15 residues. The CDR3 coding sequence is TGTGCCAGCAGCTTAGAAGTACAACGGTCCAATGAGCAGTTCTTC. Encoded protein: CASSLEVQRSNEQFF.

This clonotype was recorded a few times. The rearrangement uses TRBV6-5 and TRBJ2-7; possibly TRBD1 for D (5 bases). Germline V gene sequence: CDR1 MNHEY, CDR2 SVGAGI. V was trimmed by 7 bases and J by 6 bases, leaving 16 bases between them. The CDR3 is made up of 13 amino acids. CDR3 sequence reads: CASTYRQGGEQYF. In DNA, the CDR3 is TGTGCCAGCACCTACAGGCAGGGTGGCGAGCAGTACTTC.

The chain joins TRBV12-3 or TRBV12-4 to TRBJ2-3; 8 bases are shared with TRBD2. J was trimmed by 4 bases and V by 2 bases; bases with no gene match: 8. There are 16 residues in the CDR3. The CDR3 DNA is TGTGCCAGCAGTTTAAACCCAGCGGGAGTTGCAGATACGCAGTATTTT. This sequence encodes CASSLNPAGVADTQYF.

This chain links TRBV12-3 or TRBV12-4 with TRBJ2-3, with D perhaps being TRBD1 or TRBD2 (5 bases each). This CDR3 comprises 17 residues. Trimming pared 5 bases from V and 3 bases from J, leaving 21 bases between. The DNA for the CDR3 is TGTGCCAGCAGTCCCGGGACCCGCGTTCGGGGTACAGATACGCAGTATTTT. Translating it yields CASSPGTRVRGTDTQYF.